A single sample gave rise to the 20 T cell receptor beta chains below, sequenced in a study of human T cells and chemical hapten exposure. The time point denotes: patch test 1, 2 weeks after DPC sensitization. Treatment specified: therapeutic diphenylcyclopropenone sensitization with weekly scalp DPC. TCRdb redid the calling of the RACE reads with MiXCR, one entry per CDR3 protein. There are 90,000 to 120,000 distinct CDR3 sequences in the sample; 11% occur only once, and approximately 3.5% lies in the top ten. The source material was whole blood, sampled in connection with sensitization to the hapten diphenylcyclopropenone (DPC). The receptors stem from a woman between 35 and 50 years old with alopecia areata. Some clones in this sample may be carry-over from other donors' samples.

The rearrangement uses TRBV21-1 and TRBJ2-3; TRBD1 is the table's D call and was not checked against the DNA. TRBV21-1 is tagged as a pseudogene. CDR3 length: 17 residues. This chain's CDR3 is CASSKGGTGVGTDTQYF. The DNA for the CDR3 is TGTGCCAGCAGCAAAGGTGGGACAGGGGTGGGCACAGATACGCAGTATTTT.

The table lists this clonotype with many counts. The rearrangement joins TRBV20-1 to TRBJ2-3, with 9 bases that match TRBD2. Per the germline V gene, CDR1 is DFQATT and CDR2 is SNEGSKA (reference sequence). The V segment lost 1 base and the J segment 3 bases; nucleotides outside the gene matches: 5. The CDR3 is made up of 15 amino acids. CDR3 in amino acids: CSARAGTSNTDTQYF. The CDR3 DNA reads as TGCAGTGCTAGAGCCGGGACTAGCAATACAGATACGCAGTATTTT.

Only a few counts were recorded for this clonotype. The rearrangement uses TRBV5-6 and TRBJ2-2; D remains unclear. The CDR3 is 11 residues long. V dropped 5 bases and J dropped 5 bases, with 4 bases sitting between them. CDR1 SGHDT and CDR2 YYEEEE come from the germline V gene. CDR3 DNA sequence: TGTGCCAGCAGGGGTACCGGGGAGCTGTTTTTT. Protein sequence: CASRGTGELFF.

The sample holds a few counts of this clonotype. The chain is built from TRBV29-1 and TRBJ1-6; D is possibly TRBD1 (6 bases). CDR1 and CDR2 (germline): SQVTM, ANQGSEA. CDR3 length: 13 residues. V lost 7 bases to trimming and J lost 5 bases, with 12 bases between them. This chain's CDR3 is CSAGAGDNSPLHF. DNA for the CDR3: TGCAGCGCAGGGGCGGGAGATAATTCACCCCTCCACTTT.

This clonotype was detected a few times. The J gene is TRBJ1-5, the V gene TRBV28; D ambiguous. Trimming stripped 5 bases from V and 3 bases from J, with 2 bases between. Germline-derived CDR1 and CDR2 are MDHEN and SYDVKM. The CDR3 spans 11 residues. DNA of the CDR3: TGTGCCAGCAGTCCCAATCAGCCCCAGCATTTT. It encodes CASSPNQPQHF. Looking up the rest from reference TRBV28 and TRBJ1-5 gives the full variable domain: DVKVTQSSRYLVKRTGEKVFLECVQDMDHENMFWYRQDPGLGLRLIYFSYDVKMKEKGDIPEGYSVSREKKERFSLILESASTNQTSMYLCASSPNQPQHFGDGTRLSIL.

This clonotype turned up a few times. This chain connects TRBV18 to TRBJ1-1; the D gene is possibly TRBD1 (6 bases). Trimming stripped 6 bases from V and 8 bases from J, with 13 bases between. Germline CDR1 and CDR2: KGHSH and LQKENI. The CDR3 has 12 residues. The DNA of the CDR3 is TGTGCCAGCTCGCGTACGGGGGGCGAAGCTTTCTTT. Translating it yields CASSRTGGEAFF.

At least ten counts were recorded for this clonotype. CDR3 sequence reads: CASSVRGQGTEAFF. The DNA of the CDR3 is TGTGCCAGCAGCGTAAGGGGGCAAGGAACTGAAGCTTTCTTT. The chain links TRBV9 to TRBJ1-1; 7 bases match TRBD1. The germline V gene has CDR1 SGDLS and CDR2 YYNGEE. This CDR3 has 14 residues. The trim removed 1 base at V and 5 bases at J, leaving 5 bases unmatched.

This clonotype was recorded a few times. The gene calls are TRBV19 and TRBJ1-5, with a weak D call TRBD1 (6 bases). V lost 5 bases and J lost 4, with 15 bases in between. This CDR3 spans 15 amino acids. The germline CDR1 and CDR2 sequences are LNHDA and SQIVND (reference sequence). The CDR3: CASSPRGQRNQPQHF. The CDR3 bases are TGTGCCAGTAGTCCACGGGGGCAACGGAATCAGCCCCAGCATTTT.

This clonotype was seen many times. The CDR3 bases are TGTGCCAGCCGAGAAGGCCGGGCCGGGGAGCTGTTTTTT. As protein: CASREGRAGELFF. The chain links TRBV2 to TRBJ2-2; no firm D call. Trimming removed 8 bases from V and 6 bases from J, with 13 bases in between. The CDR3 is made up of 13 amino acids. Per the germline V gene, CDR1 is SNHLY and CDR2 is FYNNEI. Together with reference TRBV2 and TRBJ2-2, the CDR3 gives the full variable domain: EPEVTQTPSHQVTQMGQEVILRCVPISNHLYFYWYRQILGQKVEFLVSFYNNEISEKSEIFDDQFSVERPDGSNFTLKIRSTKLEDSAMYFCASREGRAGELFFGEGSRLTVL.

This clonotype showed up many times. The CDR3 spells CASSLVGGQETQYF. Written as DNA, the CDR3 is TGTGCCAGCAGTTTGGTTGGGGGCCAAGAGACCCAGTACTTC. The V and J genes are TRBV12-3 or TRBV12-4 and TRBJ2-5, with D perhaps TRBD1 or TRBD2 (5 bases each). The CDR3 extends over 14 amino acids. The V end was cut by 3 bases, the J end by 1 base, with 9 bases between.

This rearrangement joins TRBV18 to TRBJ2-1; D gene ambiguous. Germline V CDR1 and CDR2: KGHSH, LQKENI. Trimming removed 2 bases from V and 4 bases from J, with 9 bases in between. There are 14 residues in the CDR3. CDR3 sequence reads: CASSPGTTYNEQFF. The CDR3 coding sequence is TGTGCCAGCTCACCAGGTACAACTTACAATGAGCAGTTCTTC.

V gene TRBV5-4 combines with J gene TRBJ2-3, with TRBD2 as a possible D gene (6 bases). Germline assignment: CDR1 SGHNT and CDR2 YYREEE (reference sequence). The V end lost 3 bases, the J end lost 3 bases, and 8 bases lay between the germline ends. CDR3 length: 13 residues. CDR3 sequence (DNA): TGTGCCAGCAGCTACGGGAGAACAGATACGCAGTATTTT. It specifies CASSYGRTDTQYF.

In its sample, this clonotype was seen a few times. The chain employs TRBV7-2 and TRBJ2-7, with 7 nucleotides matching TRBD1. With V trimmed by 5 bases and J by 4 bases, 5 bases remained unmatched. This CDR3 has 13 amino acids. Germline V CDR1 and CDR2: SGHTA, FQGNSA. The CDR3 nucleotides read TGTGCCAGCAGCAATGAACAGGGGTACGAGCAGTACTTC. Protein sequence: CASSNEQGYEQYF.

This clonotype was found a few times. V and J are TRBV25-1 and TRBJ2-3, with unresolved D. Germline V CDR1 and CDR2: MGHDK, SYGVNS. Deletions cut 5 bases from V and 1 base from J, with 10 bases between. This CDR3 spans 14 amino acids. The CDR3 here is CASSSSSGTDTQYF. In DNA, the CDR3 is TGTGCCAGCAGTTCCTCGTCTGGCACAGATACGCAGTATTTT.

This clonotype occurred many times. This chain links TRBV9 with TRBJ1-5; the match to TRBD1 covers 7 bases. There are 16 residues in the CDR3. The ends lost 0 bases at V and 3 bases at J; junction bases unmatched: 6. CDR1 and CDR2 (germline): SGDLS, YYNGEE. This chain's CDR3 is CASSVGIGQDNQPQHF. As DNA, the CDR3 is TGTGCCAGCAGCGTAGGAATAGGACAGGACAATCAGCCCCAGCATTTT.

The genes are TRBV5-4 and TRBJ2-7; 7 nucleotides line up with TRBD2. Germline V CDR1 and CDR2: SGHNT, YYREEE (reference sequence). The ends lost 1 base at V and 2 bases at J; junction bases unmatched: 6. This CDR3 has 15 residues. CDR3 region: CASSLYGGSAYEQYF. CDR3 in DNA: TGTGCCAGCAGCTTGTACGGCGGGAGTGCCTACGAGCAGTACTTC.

Of note for this clonotype: A much larger clone is a single base away; this may be a read error. The conserved closing phenylalanine or tryptophan is absent in this CDR3, likely reflecting a read error. This chain links TRBV6-5 with TRBJ2-7, with D maybe TRBD1 (6 bases). The CDR3 is 15 residues long. V was pared by 5 bases and J by 0 bases, with 14 bases between. Looked up from germline, CDR1 is MNHEY and CDR2 is SVGAGI. The CDR3, as DNA: TGTGCCAGCAGTCCTTCTACAGGGAGCTCCTACGAGCAGTACTAC. Amino acid sequence: CASSPSTGSSYEQYY.

This clonotype was recorded many times. The CDR3 here is CASTQPKYGYTF. CDR3 coding DNA: TGTGCCAGCACCCAACCCAAGTATGGCTACACCTTC. The chain combines TRBV21-1 with TRBJ1-2. TRBV21-1 is labeled a pseudogene. The CDR3 extends over 12 amino acids.

In this sample, this clonotype turned up many times. The chain employs TRBV5-4 and TRBJ1-2; TRBD1 agrees at 8 bases. V dropped 4 bases and J dropped 8; count of bases not matched to a gene: 7. The CDR3 runs to 13 residues. The germline V gene has CDR1 SGHNT and CDR2 YYREEE (reference sequence). DNA for the CDR3: TGTGCCAGCAGCGCGGACAGGGCTTCCGGCTACACCTTC. Translating it yields CASSADRASGYTF.

In this sample, this clonotype turned up many times. This chain joins TRBV4-3 and TRBJ1-3; 8 bases agree with TRBD1. Germline loops: CDR1 LGHNA, CDR2 YSLEER. The CDR3 runs 16 residues. V lost 4 bases and J lost 4; bases outside the gene matches: 9. CDR3: CASSPADRGAGNTIYF. The CDR3 DNA follows: TGCGCCAGCAGCCCCGCCGACAGGGGAGCGGGAAACACCATATATTTT.